Many counts were recorded for the clone carrying this TCR beta chain. Its specificity is not known. Diagnoses were established using clinical symptoms, serum thyroxine and TRAb, thyroid ultrasound and orbital computed tomography. The authors obtained PBMCs from over 7.5 ml of fresh peripheral blood. The data derive from a study of T cells in Graves' hyperthyroidism and ophthalmopathy. From RNA transcripts, TCR beta CDR3 regions were amplified. A first-round RT-PCR of the TCR CDR3 used the HTBI primer set. TCRdb recomputed calls from the multiplex PCR reads with MiXCR, one row per CDR3 protein. This sample has about 600,000 distinct CDR3 sequences, with 14% found just once. Points from the study as a whole: Blood also carried most thyroid clonotypes expanded above 0.001. Separating ophthalmopathy from stable hyperthyroidism was achieved by a 13 V-J model.

This CDR3 has 13 amino acids. CDR1 and CDR2 (germline): ENHRY, SYGVKD. Trimming cost V 5 bases and J 5 bases, with 12 bases left between them. The sequenced sample consisted of blood. The TCR sequence derives from a woman younger than 35 with Graves' ophthalmopathy. The chain has TRBV10-3 and TRBJ1-2, with unresolved D. For the CDR3, the DNA is TGTGCCATCAGTTACGACGGACCATATGGCTACACCTTC. Translated, it gives CAISYDGPYGYTF.